The clone carrying this T cell receptor beta chain was observed a handful of times. Antigen specificity is unknown. The PCR used 60 Vbeta and 13 Jbeta primers. TCRdb's copy holds only in-frame clones and misses some; the assay was immunoSEQ multiplex PCR. The sample has some 170,000 clones, under 85% seen once. This CDR3 has 14 amino acids. Trimming took off 1 base at V and 3 bases at J, with 10 bases between the two ends. The germline V gene encodes CDR1 SGHVS and CDR2 FQNEAQ. This specimen belongs to a study of cytomegalovirus exposure and HLA in healthy donors. Study results and caveats: Clonal expansion was found to be greater in HLA-associated TCR beta chains than in equally common others in a later analysis. Follow-up analysis later connected one missense variant in DCLRE1C with trimming of TCR beta V- and J-genes. Most subjects had HLA-A and HLA-B alleles reportedly predicted accurately by TCR beta sequences. Most TCRs appeared rarely, but some public TCRs recurred in many donors.

The sequenced material came from PBMCs. V is TRBV7-8 and J is TRBJ2-7; maybe TRBD2 (6 bases). The TCR sequence derives from a human donor in good health. The CDR3 spells CASSLDSSGYEQYF. The CDR3 DNA reads TGTGCCAGCAGCTTAGATAGTAGCGGCTACGAGCAGTACTTC.